Included here is one TCR beta chain sequence, with context. Germline V gene data show CDR1 as SGHVS and CDR2 as FQNEAQ. The V end was cut by 3 bases, the J end by 4 bases, with 4 bases between. CDR3 length: 12 amino acids. The data derive from a study of blood T cell repertoires in COVID-19. Across the study: PBMCs, B-cell-depleted T cells, or T cells provided the cDNA or gDNA that made up the material.

Participants spanned ages 18 to 89 years and resided in 20 to 25 US areas. Researchers sorted participants into cohorts using their self-reported clinical history. Here immunoSEQ multiplex PCR was the method, and the copy in TCRdb shows in-frame clones only, minus some. This table holds around 330,000 clones, roughly 90% found once. The clonotype originates from a man aged 55 to 69 who had recovered from COVID-19. Material for sequencing was PBMCs or T cells enriched from blood (not recorded which). This chain uses TRBV7-8 with TRBJ2-1; D is uncertain. This CDR3 is CASSFEYNEQFF. The CDR3 DNA follows: TGTGCCAGCAGCTTCGAGTACAATGAGCAGTTCTTC.